This T cell receptor beta chain was identified during a study of T cell repertoires in cytomegalovirus infection. This clonotype was counted between two and nine times. Its antigen is as yet unknown. TCRdb called the reads again in MiXCR, with one record for every CDR3 protein. The sample contains some 500,000 distinct CDR3 sequences, roughly 34% of which appear only once. The CDR3 loop spans 15 amino acids. The ends were cut back, 0 bases at V and 3 bases at J, with 11 bases in the middle. The receptor comes from a human donor in good health (CMV status not recorded). Some clones in this sample may be carry-over from other donors' samples. Specimen: cultured PBMCs, collected from culture after CMV antigen stimulation. This chain uses TRBV12-3 or TRBV12-4 with TRBJ1-1; D remains unclear. As DNA, the CDR3 is TGTGCCAGCAGTTTAGCGCTTTATGGGGACACTGAAGCTTTCTTT. Translation gives CASSLALYGDTEAFF.